The source of this T cell receptor beta chain is a study of T cell changes during pregnancy in multiple sclerosis. The CDR3 is made up of 13 amino acids. Trimming took off 3 bases at V and 2 bases at J, with 8 bases between the two ends. CDR1 and CDR2 (germline): MNHEY, SMNVEV (reference sequence). The data were produced by immunoSEQ multiplex PCR, yet TCRdb's version contains in-frame clones alone and is incomplete. The top ten hold around 0.76% of the sample, which has over 80,000 clones, approximately 90% seen once. The receptor was isolated from a female donor in good health, enrolled as a control in a pregnancy study. Sample: peripheral blood, taken in the second trimester of pregnancy. The chain has TRBV27 and TRBJ2-7, with D uncertain. The CDR3 bases are TGTGCCAGCAGTTTCATGCCTACCTACGAGCAGTACTTC. Translated: CASSFMPTYEQYF.